A selection of T cell receptor beta chains follows, all from one sample in a study of blood T cells in healthy people across ages. TCRdb re-derived calls from the 5' RACE reads in MiXCR, one entry per CDR3 protein. The sample holds around 1,900,000 distinct CDR3 sequences, around 40% seen once. Material: blood. These receptors all come from a human donor in good health. Both conserved end residues are part of each CDR3. The D gene is left open where the match is weak. Some rows mark clone size as missing; the rest say once, few, many or name a class of expanded clone.

TRBV7-9	TRBJ2-3	-	-	TGTGCCAGCAGCTTAGCCGGGGGTACTCGACATACGCAGTATTTT	CASSLAGGTRHTQYF
TRBV4-2	TRBJ2-3	-	TRBD2	TGTGCCAGCAGCCAAGATTTTATCGGGGGGGTTACTAGCACAGATACGCAGTATTTT	CASSQDFIGGVTSTDTQYF
TRBV21-1	TRBJ1-2	-	-	TGTGCCAGCAGCAAATACGGGGGGGATACTAACTATGGCTACACCTTC	CASSKYGGDTNYGYTF
TRBV20-1	TRBJ1-2	-	TRBD1	TGCAGTGATGACCGGGACAGGGGATCTATTAGCTATGGCTACACCTTC	CSDDRDRGSISYGYTF
TRBV29-1	TRBJ2-7	-	-	TGCAGCGTTGAGGCAGCAAACTCCTACGAGCAGTACTTC	CSVEAANSYEQYF
TRBV4-3	TRBJ2-5	few	-	TGCGCCAGCAGCCAAGAATTAGTGCGAGGCAGGGAGACCCAGTACTTC	CASSQELVRGRETQYF
TRBV12-3/TRBV12-4	TRBJ2-1	-	-	TGTGCCAACAGTTCTCGGGGGACCCCCTACAATGAGCAGTTCTTC	CANSSRGTPYNEQFF
TRBV24-1	TRBJ1-2	few	-	TGTGCCACCAGTGATTCCAAGATGGCCCCCTATGGCTACACCTTC	CATSDSKMAPYGYTF
TRBV20-1	TRBJ2-5	-	TRBD2	TGCAGTGCCCTAAACTTAGCGGGGGGACCAGAGACCCAGTACTTC	CSALNLAGGPETQYF
TRBV12-3/TRBV12-4	TRBJ2-7	many	-	TGTGCCAGCAGTTTAACCCGGGGCCTCTACGAGCAGTACTTC	CASSLTRGLYEQYF
TRBV5-1	TRBJ2-5	-	-	TGCGCCAGCAGCTTGGAGGGTAGCCCGGAGACCCAGTACTTC	CASSLEGSPETQYF
TRBV6-2/TRBV6-3	TRBJ2-5	-	-	TGTGCCAGCTCCCACCTAGCTCAAGAGACCCAGTACTTC	CASSHLAQETQYF
TRBV28	TRBJ2-5	few	TRBD1	TGTGCCAGCAGGACAGGGGGCATCAGGGAGACCCAGTACTTC	CASRTGGIRETQYF
TRBV5-8	TRBJ1-4	few	-	TGTGCCAGCAGCTTGGAACAGGCTCCGATCGATGAAAAACTGTTTTTT	CASSLEQAPIDEKLFF
TRBV20-1	TRBJ2-2	-	TRBD1	TGCAGTGCTATTCCCCGGGACAGGGCGAACACCGGGGAGCTGTTTTTT	CSAIPRDRANTGELFF
TRBV3-1	TRBJ2-5	few	TRBD2	TGTGCCAGCAGCCCCCACCATGGGGGACTAGGGGTTTTGACCCAGTACTTC	CASSPHHGGLGVLTQYF
TRBV6-6	TRBJ1-1	-	-	TGTGCCAGCAGTTACTCCGGGGCTATGAACACTGAAGCTTTCTTT	CASSYSGAMNTEAFF
TRBV21-1	TRBJ2-5	-	-	TGTGCCAGCAGCAGACCCAGGGGATGCGAGACCCAGTACTTC	CASSRPRGCETQYF
TRBV20-1	TRBJ2-3	-	-	TGCAGTGCCCAACCAGACCTAACAGATACGCAGTATTTT	CSAQPDLTDTQYF
TRBV12-3/TRBV12-4	TRBJ2-4	-	-	TGTGCCAGCAGTTTAAGGAGACTAGCCAAAAACATTCAGTACTTC	CASSLRRLAKNIQYF
TRBV4-3	TRBJ2-1	-	TRBD2	TGCGCCAGCAGCCAAGGAGCGGAGCGGGGGGGCCAGCTTGGGAATGAGCAGTTCTTC	CASSQGAERGGQLGNEQFF
TRBV5-1	TRBJ2-1	-	TRBD2	TGCGCCAGCAGCTTGTGGCTAGCGGGGAATGGTGAGGGTGAGCAGTTCTTC	CASSLWLAGNGEGEQFF
TRBV20-1	TRBJ1-1	few	-	TGCAGTGCTAGAGATCGGCGGGGAGGGAACACTGAAGCTTTCTTT	CSARDRRGGNTEAFF
TRBV12-3/TRBV12-4	TRBJ2-7	-	-	TGTGCCAGCAGTTTAGGAGAAGGACTTTCCTACGAGCAGTACTTC	CASSLGEGLSYEQYF
TRBV20-1	TRBJ1-4	few	-	TGCAGTGCTAGGGGCGCCGGGGGGTCTAATGAAAAACTGTTTTTT	CSARGAGGSNEKLFF
TRBV9	TRBJ1-1	-	TRBD1	TGTGCCAGCAGCGTGAGGGACAGGTCATCCACTGAAGCTTTCTTT	CASSVRDRSSTEAFF
TRBV11-2	TRBJ2-3	-	-	TGTGCCAGCAGCTTAGGGGCGGCGGGAAGCACAGATACGCAGTATTTT	CASSLGAAGSTDTQYF
TRBV12-3/TRBV12-4	TRBJ2-7	few	-	TGTGCCAGCAGTTTCGACAGGATGTACGAGCAGTACTTC	CASSFDRMYEQYF
TRBV4-3	TRBJ2-5	few	TRBD2	TGCGCCAGCAGCCAAGTGTATCCAGCGGGGGCCCAAGAGACCCAGTACTTC	CASSQVYPAGAQETQYF